A selection of T cell receptor beta chains follows, all from one sample in a study of Ad26.COV2.S vaccination and SARS-CoV-2 variants. This table comes from immunoSEQ multiplex PCR, and its TCRdb copy is limited to in-frame clones, with some not included. The data hold about 470,000 clones, with 90% observed a single time. Here the sequenced sample was peripheral blood, taken in a trial of Ad26.COV2.S vaccine versus placebo. These receptors were obtained from a person aged 18-60 years who received the Ad26.COV2.S COVID-19 vaccine or a placebo. Each CDR3 is given with its conserved first and last residue. D genes are given only for firm matches. Rows give clone size only sometimes, using once, few, many, or a class for an expanded clone.

v_call	clone_size	d_call	j_call	cdr3_nt	cdr3_aa
TRBV30	.	.	TRBJ1-2	TGTGCCTGGACCCAGGACTATGGCTACACCTTC	CAWTQDYGYTF
TRBV27	.	.	TRBJ2-5	TGTGCCAGCAGTTTAGCGGCAGGTCAAGAGACCCAGTACTTC	CASSLAAGQETQYF
TRBV5-1	.	TRBD2	TRBJ2-7	TGCGCCAGCAGCTTGGCCGGGGGGAGCGCCTACGAGCAGTACTTC	CASSLAGGSAYEQYF
TRBV4-2	.	.	TRBJ2-7	TGTGCCAGCAGCCACGTAACCCTGACTGGCGGGTACGAGCAGTACTTC	CASSHVTLTGGYEQYF
TRBV10-3	.	TRBD2	TRBJ2-7	TGTGCCATCAGCCGAACCGGGACTACTCCCTACGAGCAGTACTTC	CAISRTGTTPYEQYF
TRBV28	.	TRBD2	TRBJ2-3	TGTGCCAGCAGTATCCTAGCGGGAGGCACCCCTCTCCCACCCAATACGCAGTATTTT	CASSILAGGTPLPPNTQYF
TRBV14	.	TRBD2	TRBJ2-3	TGTGCCAGCAGTCCCCGACTAGCGGGTTACACAGATACGCAGTATTTT	CASSPRLAGYTDTQYF
TRBV19	.	.	TRBJ1-2	TGTGCCAGTAGTATTCGCCAGGGCTATGGCTACACCTTC	CASSIRQGYGYTF
TRBV19	.	.	TRBJ1-5	TGTGCCAGTAGTAGTCGGGGCCAGGGGCGTCAGCCCCAGCATTTT	CASSSRGQGRQPQHF
TRBV9	.	.	TRBJ1-2	TGTGCCAGCAGCGTAGACAGGGCCAGGAGTGGCTACACCTTC	CASSVDRARSGYTF
TRBV6-5	.	.	TRBJ2-7	TGTGCCAGCAGCCGGGGGACCTTCGAGCAGTACTTC	CASSRGTFEQYF
TRBV5-4	.	.	TRBJ2-7	TGTGCCAGCAGCTTTAGGGGCGGCCGCCACGAGCAGTACTTC	CASSFRGGRHEQYF
TRBV24-1	.	.	TRBJ1-5	TGTGCCACCAGTGTCGGGAATCAGCCCCAGCATTTT	CATSVGNQPQHF
TRBV2	.	.	TRBJ2-7	TGTGCCAGCAGTGAAGCTCTAGTCTTCCGCTACGAGCAGTACTTC	CASSEALVFRYEQYF
TRBV5-4	.	TRBD2	TRBJ2-1	TGTGCCAGCACCCCCCCCGGGGCTAGCGGGAGGAATGAGCAGTTCTTC	CASTPPGASGRNEQFF
TRBV30	.	.	TRBJ2-7	TGTGCCTGGAGTGGAGGACTCTTCTACGAGCAGTACTTC	CAWSGGLFYEQYF
TRBV9	.	TRBD1	TRBJ1-5	TGTGCCAGCAGCCGGACAGGGGGGAGCAATCAGCCCCAGCATTTT	CASSRTGGSNQPQHF
TRBV13	.	TRBD1	TRBJ2-4	TGTGCCAGCAGCTTAGCAGGACAGGGAAACATTCAGTACTTC	CASSLAGQGNIQYF
TRBV27	.	TRBD1	TRBJ2-1	TGTGCCAGCAGGGACGGGACAGGGGGGAGCCAGTTCTTC	CASRDGTGGSQFF
TRBV14	.	.	TRBJ2-7	TGTGCCAGCAGCCCGGGAGTTACTAGCTACGAGCAGTACTTC	CASSPGVTSYEQYF
TRBV28	once	TRBD2	TRBJ2-1	TGTGCCAGCAGTGTGACCACTAGCGGGAACAATGAGCAGTTCTTC	CASSVTTSGNNEQFF
TRBV27	.	.	TRBJ1-1	TGTGCCAGCAGTTTATCATCAGGTGGGGGTTTGAACACTGAAGCTTTCTTT	CASSLSSGGGLNTEAFF
TRBV25-1	.	.	TRBJ1-6	TGTGCCAGCAGTGTTGCGGGAGGGGGGGGCGGTGGTTCACCCCTCCACTTT	CASSVAGGGGGGSPLHF
TRBV3-1/TRBV3-2	.	TRBD1	TRBJ1-4	TGTGCCAGCAGCCCCACAGGGGCTAATGAAAAACTGTTTTTT	CASSPTGANEKLFF
TRBV19	.	TRBD1	TRBJ2-5	TGTGCCAGTAGTATAGGGCAGGGGGATCGCGGGACCCAGTACTTC	CASSIGQGDRGTQYF
TRBV7-8	.	.	TRBJ1-5	TGTGCCAGCAGCCCCCGTCGGGGACTTAGCAATCAGCCCCAGCATTTT	CASSPRRGLSNQPQHF
TRBV27	.	.	TRBJ2-5	TGTGCCAGCAGTTTCCACGTCCCCCCCCAAGAGACCCAGTACTTC	CASSFHVPPQETQYF
TRBV11-2	.	.	TRBJ2-2	TGTGCCAGCAGCTTAGATCCCGGCAGTCTCGGGGAGCTGTTTTTT	CASSLDPGSLGELFF
TRBV5-1	.	TRBD1	TRBJ2-7	TGCGCCAGCAGCTTGGGGGACAGGGCGTACGAGCAGTACTTC	CASSLGDRAYEQYF
TRBV5-4	.	TRBD1	TRBJ2-7	TGTGCCAGCAGCTTTCGACAGGGGGGTTACGAGCAGTACTTC	CASSFRQGGYEQYF
TRBV5-6	.	TRBD2	TRBJ2-5	TGTGCCAGCAGCTTGCTGGGACTAGAAGATCAAGAGACCCAGTACTTC	CASSLLGLEDQETQYF
TRBV5-1	.	.	TRBJ2-2	TGCGCCAGCAGCTTGGACACCGCGAGCACCGGGGAGCTGTTTTTT	CASSLDTASTGELFF
TRBV28	.	.	TRBJ2-7	TGTGCCAGCAGTTTAATTGGGGGGCTAGGCGGCGAGCAGTACTTC	CASSLIGGLGGEQYF
TRBV9	.	.	TRBJ2-3	TGTGCCAGTGGCCTAGCGAGCACAGATACGCAGTATTTT	CASGLASTDTQYF
TRBV10-3	.	.	TRBJ2-7	TGTGCCATCAGCGGGAGTAGGCTCGAGCAGTACTTC	CAISGSRLEQYF
TRBV28	.	.	TRBJ2-7	TGTGCCAGCAGTTCTTCTTCCTACGAGCAGTACTTC	CASSSSSYEQYF
TRBV11-2	.	.	TRBJ1-3	TGTGCCAGCAGCCCCCTCCGGCCGGGGGGCAGAAACACCATATATTTT	CASSPLRPGGRNTIYF
TRBV7-2	few	TRBD2	TRBJ2-1	TGTGCCAGCAGCTCGACTAGCGGGGGCTACAATGAGCAGTTCTTC	CASSSTSGGYNEQFF
TRBV7-9	.	TRBD1	TRBJ2-7	TGTGCCAGCAGCACCGGGACAGGCTCCTACGAGCAGTACTTC	CASSTGTGSYEQYF
TRBV5-6	.	.	TRBJ2-3	TGTGCCAGCAGCTTGGCTGGGGGCACAGATACGCAGTATTTT	CASSLAGGTDTQYF
TRBV3-1/TRBV3-2	.	.	TRBJ1-4	TGTGCCAGCAGCCAAGGAGATCGACGATCGGAAGGACTGTTTTTT	CASSQGDRRSEGLFF
TRBV29-1	.	TRBD2	TRBJ2-1	TGCAGCGTTGAAGTTAGCGGGGTCTACAATGAGCAGTTCTTC	CSVEVSGVYNEQFF
TRBV4-2	.	TRBD1	TRBJ2-1	TGTGCCAGCAGCCAAGAACCGGGACAGCTGCCACATGAGCAGTTCTTC	CASSQEPGQLPHEQFF